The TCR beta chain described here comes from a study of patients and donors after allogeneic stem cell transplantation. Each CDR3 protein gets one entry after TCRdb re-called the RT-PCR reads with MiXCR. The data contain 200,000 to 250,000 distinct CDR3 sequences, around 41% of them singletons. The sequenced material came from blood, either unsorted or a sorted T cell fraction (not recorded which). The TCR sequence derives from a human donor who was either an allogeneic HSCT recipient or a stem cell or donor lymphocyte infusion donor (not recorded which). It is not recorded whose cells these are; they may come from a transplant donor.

The CDR3 protein is CACPGGHSSYNSPLHF. The CDR3 DNA sequence: TGTGCCTGCCCAGGGGGCCACAGCTCCTATAATTCACCCCTCCACTTT. The chain has TRBV30 and TRBJ1-6; TRBD1 aligns across 8 bases. CDR3 length: 16 residues. Trimming took 6 bases from V and 0 from J; bases not matched to a gene: 7. Germline V gene data show CDR1 as GTSNPN and CDR2 as SVGIG (reference sequence). The whole variable domain, remainder taken from reference TRBV30 and TRBJ1-6, is SQTIHQWPATLVQPVGSPLSLECTVEGTSNPNLYWYRQAAGRGLQLLFYSVGIGQISSEVPQNLSASRPQDRQFILSSKKLLLSDSGFYLCACPGGHSSYNSPLHFGNGTRLTVT.